The rows below give T cell receptor beta chains drawn from one sample of a study of glioma-infiltrating T cells after dendritic cell vaccination. TCRdb's table, derived via immunoSEQ multiplex PCR, lists solely in-frame clones and lacks some. The sample records tens of thousands of clones, about 85% being singletons. Sequencing was performed on blood, taken after dendritic cell vaccination. All receptors come from a human donor with glioblastoma. Both conserved end residues are part of each CDR3. The D gene is left open where the match is weak. Clone size is given for some rows only: seen once, a few or many times, or a class if the clone is expanded.

TRBJ2-3 | TRBD2 | TRBV5-6 | . | CASSPPGLAGPDTQYF | TGTGCCAGCAGTCCTCCGGGACTAGCGGGACCAGATACGCAGTATTTT
TRBJ2-1 | TRBD2 | TRBV5-1 | . | CASSRGHSGRAGGNEQFF | TGCGCCAGCAGCCGGGGGCACAGCGGGAGGGCCGGGGGCAATGAGCAGTTCTTC
TRBJ2-7 | . | TRBV5-1 | . | CASSLGGLLDEQYF | TGCGCCAGCAGCTTGGGGGGGCTCTTAGACGAGCAGTACTTC
TRBJ1-5 | . | TRBV15 | . | CATSTPTGPNQPQHF | TGTGCCACCAGCACCCCGACAGGTCCTAATCAGCCCCAGCATTTT
TRBJ1-4 | TRBD1 | TRBV27 | . | CASSLGTGGSYREKLFF | TGTGCCAGCAGTCTCGGGACAGGGGGAAGCTATCGTGAAAAACTGTTTTTT
TRBJ1-5 | . | TRBV7-8 | once | CASSQRTAPYSNQPQHF | TGTGCCAGCAGCCAGCGGACGGCGCCTTATAGCAATCAGCCCCAGCATTTT
TRBJ1-2 | . | TRBV5-8 | . | CASSRGRGALNGYTF | TGTGCCAGCAGCCGAGGGCGGGGGGCCTTAAATGGCTACACCTTC
TRBJ1-5 | TRBD1 | TRBV5-1 | . | CASSPGQGANQPQHF | TGCGCCAGCAGCCCCGGACAGGGGGCTAATCAGCCCCAGCATTTT
TRBJ2-7 | TRBD1 | TRBV5-1 | . | CASSPPGQGAYEQYF | TGCGCCAGCAGCCCTCCCGGACAGGGGGCCTACGAGCAGTACTTC
TRBJ2-1 | TRBD2 | TRBV9 | . | CASSVGGRFSNEQFF | TGTGCCAGCAGCGTAGGCGGGAGGTTTTCGAATGAGCAGTTCTTC
TRBJ2-7 | TRBD2 | TRBV4-1 | . | CASSQRSGGEYEQYF | TGCGCCAGCAGCCAACGTAGCGGGGGGGAATACGAGCAGTACTTC
TRBJ1-1 | . | TRBV19 | . | CASATPGENTEAFF | TGTGCCAGTGCCACACCCGGGGAAAACACTGAAGCTTTCTTT
TRBJ2-7 | TRBD2 | TRBV7-2 | . | CASSLPPGLAGPYEQYF | TGTGCCAGCAGCTTACCTCCGGGACTAGCGGGGCCTTACGAGCAGTACTTC
TRBJ2-7 | . | TRBV7-9 | . | CASSLASAYEQYF | TGTGCCAGCAGCTTAGCTTCAGCCTACGAGCAGTACTTC
TRBJ1-2 | TRBD1 | TRBV19 | . | CASSAGGAYGYTF | TGTGCCAGTAGTGCAGGGGGCGCGTATGGCTACACCTTC
TRBJ2-1 | TRBD2 | TRBV7-3 | . | CASSLLVSGGSYNEQFF | TGTGCCAGCAGCTTACTGGTTAGCGGGGGCTCCTACAATGAGCAGTTCTTC
TRBJ1-6 | TRBD1 | TRBV14 | . | CASSQGLDRGNNSPLHF | TGTGCCAGCAGCCAAGGCCTGGACAGGGGAAACAATTCACCCCTCCACTTT
TRBJ1-1 | . | TRBV10-2 | . | CASLVGGGGTEAFF | TGCGCCAGCCTGGTGGGGGGCGGGGGCACTGAAGCTTTCTTT
TRBJ2-1 | . | TRBV5-1 | . | CASSLGATSKDHEQFF | TGCGCCAGCAGCTTGGGGGCCACTAGTAAGGATCATGAGCAGTTCTTC
TRBJ2-7 | TRBD1 | TRBV7-2 | . | CASSPDRRSSYEQYF | TGTGCCAGCAGCCCGGACAGGCGTAGCTCCTACGAGCAGTACTTC
TRBJ1-2 | TRBD1 | TRBV7-2 | . | CASSLVGTAYGYTF | TGTGCCAGCAGCTTAGTGGGGACAGCCTATGGCTACACCTTC
TRBJ2-7 | . | TRBV15 | . | CATSVKGVGEQYF | TGTGCCACCAGCGTCAAAGGGGTGGGTGAGCAGTACTTC
TRBJ2-7 | TRBD2 | TRBV11-2 | . | CASSLVGTSGTLREQYF | TGTGCCAGCAGCTTAGTAGGGACTAGCGGGACTCTACGGGAGCAGTACTTC
TRBJ1-2 | TRBD1 | TRBV18 | . | CASSPVQGDYGYTF | TGTGCCAGCTCACCAGTCCAGGGGGACTATGGCTACACCTTC
TRBJ1-5 | TRBD1 | TRBV7-9 | . | CASQPRDRVASNQPQHF | TGTGCAAGTCAGCCCCGGGACAGGGTGGCTAGCAATCAGCCCCAGCATTTT